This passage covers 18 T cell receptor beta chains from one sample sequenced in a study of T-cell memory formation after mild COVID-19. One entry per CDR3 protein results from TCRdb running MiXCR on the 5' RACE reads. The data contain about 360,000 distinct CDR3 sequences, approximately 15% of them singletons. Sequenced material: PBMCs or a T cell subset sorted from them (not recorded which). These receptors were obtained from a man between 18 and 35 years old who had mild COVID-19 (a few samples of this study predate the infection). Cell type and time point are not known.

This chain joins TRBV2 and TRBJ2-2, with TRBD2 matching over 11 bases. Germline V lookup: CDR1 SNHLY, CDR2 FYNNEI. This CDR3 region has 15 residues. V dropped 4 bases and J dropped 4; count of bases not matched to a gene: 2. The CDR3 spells CASSGTSGRTGELFF. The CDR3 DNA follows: TGTGCCAGCAGTGGGACTAGCGGGCGCACCGGGGAGCTGTTTTTT.

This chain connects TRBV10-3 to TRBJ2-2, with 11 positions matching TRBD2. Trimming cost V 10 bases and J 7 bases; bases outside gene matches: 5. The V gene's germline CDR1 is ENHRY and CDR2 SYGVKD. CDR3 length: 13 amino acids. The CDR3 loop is CASGTSGDGELFF. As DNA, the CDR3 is TGTGCCAGCGGGACTAGCGGTGACGGGGAGCTGTTTTTT.

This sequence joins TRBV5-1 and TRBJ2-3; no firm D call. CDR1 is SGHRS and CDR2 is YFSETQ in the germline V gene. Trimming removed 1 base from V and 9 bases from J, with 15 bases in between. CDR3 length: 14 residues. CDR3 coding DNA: TGCGCCAGCAGCTTGTCCCACGGCGAGGCCACGCAGTATTTT. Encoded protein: CASSLSHGEATQYF.

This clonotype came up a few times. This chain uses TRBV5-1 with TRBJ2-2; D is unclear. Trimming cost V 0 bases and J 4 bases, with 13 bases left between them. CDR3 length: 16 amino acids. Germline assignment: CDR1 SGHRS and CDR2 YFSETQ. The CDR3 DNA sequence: TGCGCCAGCAGCTTGGCGGCAGGTCTACTCACCGGGGAGCTGTTTTTT. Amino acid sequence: CASSLAAGLLTGELFF. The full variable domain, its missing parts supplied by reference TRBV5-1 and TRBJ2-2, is KAGVTQTPRYLIKTRGQQVTLSCSPISGHRSVSWYQQTPGQGLQFLFEYFSETQRNKGNFPGRFSGRQFSNSRSEMNVSTLELGDSALYLCASSLAAGLLTGELFFGEGSRLTVL.

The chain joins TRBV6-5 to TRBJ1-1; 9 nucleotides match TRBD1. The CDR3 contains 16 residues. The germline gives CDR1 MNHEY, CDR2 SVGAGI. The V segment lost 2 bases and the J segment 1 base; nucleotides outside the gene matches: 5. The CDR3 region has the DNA TGTGCCAGCAGTTACCTAGGGACAGGGCCGAACACTGAAGCTTTCTTT. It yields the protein CASSYLGTGPNTEAFF.

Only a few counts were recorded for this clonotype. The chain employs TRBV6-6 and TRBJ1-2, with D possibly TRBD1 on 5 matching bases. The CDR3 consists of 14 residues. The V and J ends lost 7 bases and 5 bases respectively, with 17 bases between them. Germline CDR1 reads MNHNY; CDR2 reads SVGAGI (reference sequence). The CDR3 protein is CASNKRGGEYGYTF. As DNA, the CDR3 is TGTGCCAGCAACAAACGCGGGGGGGAATATGGCTACACCTTC.

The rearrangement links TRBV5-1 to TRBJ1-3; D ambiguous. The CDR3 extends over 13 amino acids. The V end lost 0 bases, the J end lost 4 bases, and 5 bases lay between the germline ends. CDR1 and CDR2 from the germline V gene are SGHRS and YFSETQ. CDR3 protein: CASSLVAGNTIYF. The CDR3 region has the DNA TGCGCCAGCAGCTTGGTTGCAGGAAACACCATATATTTT.

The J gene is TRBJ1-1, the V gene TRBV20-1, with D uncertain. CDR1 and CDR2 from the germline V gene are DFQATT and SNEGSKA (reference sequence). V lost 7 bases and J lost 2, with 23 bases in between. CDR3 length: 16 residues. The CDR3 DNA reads TGCAGTGACCGGGAGACCCCCCCTAGCCGAAACACTGAAGCTTTCTTT. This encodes CSDRETPPSRNTEAFF.

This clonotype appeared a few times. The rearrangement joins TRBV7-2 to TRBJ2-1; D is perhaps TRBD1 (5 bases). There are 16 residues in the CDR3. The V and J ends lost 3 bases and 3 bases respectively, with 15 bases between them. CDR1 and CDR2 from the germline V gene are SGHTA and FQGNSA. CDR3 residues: CASSFDPGMVYNEQFF. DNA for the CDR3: TGTGCCAGCAGCTTCGATCCAGGGATGGTCTACAATGAGCAGTTCTTC.

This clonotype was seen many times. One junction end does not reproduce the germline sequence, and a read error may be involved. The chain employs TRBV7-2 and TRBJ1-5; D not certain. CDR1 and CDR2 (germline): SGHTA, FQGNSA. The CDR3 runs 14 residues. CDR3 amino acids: CASSFGPSTQPQHF. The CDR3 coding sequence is TGTGCCAGCAGCTTCGGTCCTAGCACTCAGCCCCAGCATTTT.

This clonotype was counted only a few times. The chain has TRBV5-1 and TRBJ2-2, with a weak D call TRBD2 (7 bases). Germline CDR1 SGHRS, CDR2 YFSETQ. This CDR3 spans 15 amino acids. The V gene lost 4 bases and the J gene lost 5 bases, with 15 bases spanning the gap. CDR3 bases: TGCGCCAGCAGCGCTTCACAGGGAGGGACCGGGGAGCTGTTTTTT. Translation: CASSASQGGTGELFF.

The CDR3 bases are TGTGCCAGCCGGACAGGTGAAGTTTATGGCTACACCTTC. This sequence encodes CASRTGEVYGYTF. The genes are TRBV6-1 and TRBJ1-2, with 7 bases lining up with TRBD1. The V gene end was trimmed by 8 bases and the J gene end by 5 bases; junction bases not matched to a gene: 8. The length of the CDR3 is 13 residues. Germline CDR1 and CDR2: MNHNS and SASEGT.

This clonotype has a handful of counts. This CDR3 is CASSDGKNSNQPQHF. The CDR3 coding sequence is TGTGCCAGCAGCGACGGTAAAAATAGCAATCAGCCCCAGCATTTT. The chain joins TRBV7-9 to TRBJ1-5; unclear D gene. The CDR3 is 15 amino acids. Per the germline V gene, CDR1 is SEHNR and CDR2 is FQNEAQ (reference sequence). Trimming stripped 5 bases from V and 0 bases from J, with 11 bases between.

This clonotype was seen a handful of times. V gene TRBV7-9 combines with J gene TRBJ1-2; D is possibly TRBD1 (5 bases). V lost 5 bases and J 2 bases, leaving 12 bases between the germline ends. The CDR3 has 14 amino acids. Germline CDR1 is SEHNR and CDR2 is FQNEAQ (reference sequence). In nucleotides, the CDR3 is TGTGCCAGCAGCCGGGGCGGCCTAAACTATGGCTACACCTTC. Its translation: CASSRGGLNYGYTF.

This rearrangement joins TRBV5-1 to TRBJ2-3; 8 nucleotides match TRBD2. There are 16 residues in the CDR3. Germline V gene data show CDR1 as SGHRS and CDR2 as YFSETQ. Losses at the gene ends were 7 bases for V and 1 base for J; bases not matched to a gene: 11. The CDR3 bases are TGCGCCAGCGGAAAAAGCGGGGGATTGGGCACAGATACGCAGTATTTT. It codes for CASGKSGGLGTDTQYF.

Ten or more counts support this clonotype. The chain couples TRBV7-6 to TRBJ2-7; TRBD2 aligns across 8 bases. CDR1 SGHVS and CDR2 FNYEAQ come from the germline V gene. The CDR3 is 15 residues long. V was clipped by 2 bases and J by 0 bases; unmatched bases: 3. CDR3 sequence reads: CASSLSGGASYEQYF. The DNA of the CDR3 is TGTGCCAGCAGCTTATCCGGGGGGGCCTCCTACGAGCAGTACTTC.

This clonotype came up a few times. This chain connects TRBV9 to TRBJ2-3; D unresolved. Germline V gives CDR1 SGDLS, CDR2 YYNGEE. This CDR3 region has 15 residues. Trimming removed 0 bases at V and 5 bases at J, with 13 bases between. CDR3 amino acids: CASSVAPVKGDTQYF. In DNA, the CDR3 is TGTGCCAGCAGCGTAGCTCCCGTTAAGGGAGATACGCAGTATTTT.

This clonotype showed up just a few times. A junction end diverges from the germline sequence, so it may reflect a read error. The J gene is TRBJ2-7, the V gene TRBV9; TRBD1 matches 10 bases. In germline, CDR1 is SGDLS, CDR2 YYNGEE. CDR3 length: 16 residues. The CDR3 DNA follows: TGTGCCAGCACTTTTTCAGAAGGACAGGGGGGGTCCCTGCTGCACTTC. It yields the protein CASTFSEGQGGSLLHF.